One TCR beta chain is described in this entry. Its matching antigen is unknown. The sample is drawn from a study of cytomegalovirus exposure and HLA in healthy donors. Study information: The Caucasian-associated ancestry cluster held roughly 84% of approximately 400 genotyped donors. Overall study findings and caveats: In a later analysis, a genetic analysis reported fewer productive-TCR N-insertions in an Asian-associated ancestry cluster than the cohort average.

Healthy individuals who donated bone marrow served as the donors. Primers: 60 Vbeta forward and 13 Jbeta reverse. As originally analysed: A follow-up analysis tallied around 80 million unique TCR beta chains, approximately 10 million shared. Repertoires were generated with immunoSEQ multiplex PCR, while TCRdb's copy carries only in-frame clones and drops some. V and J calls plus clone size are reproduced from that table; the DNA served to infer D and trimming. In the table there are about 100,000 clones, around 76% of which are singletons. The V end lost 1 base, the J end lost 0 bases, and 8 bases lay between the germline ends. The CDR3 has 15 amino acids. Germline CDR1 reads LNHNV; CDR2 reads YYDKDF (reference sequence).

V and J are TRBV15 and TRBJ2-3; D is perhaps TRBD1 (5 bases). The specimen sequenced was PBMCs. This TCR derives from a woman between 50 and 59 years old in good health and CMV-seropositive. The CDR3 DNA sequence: TGTGCCACCAGCAGAGTAGGGGCTAGCACAGATACGCAGTATTTT. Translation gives CATSRVGASTDTQYF.